Shown below are 22 T cell receptor beta chains from a single sample sequenced in a study of early T cells in non-severe SARS-CoV-2 infection. In TCRdb, the 5' RACE reads were re-called with MiXCR into one record per CDR3 protein. The table lists tens of thousands of distinct CDR3 sequences, 14% of them singletons. Sequenced sample: whole blood. These receptors were taken from an adult who was a healthcare worker with PCR-confirmed SARS-CoV-2 infection or an uninfected control (not recorded which).

This clonotype appeared many times. The V gene is TRBV5-1, the J gene TRBJ1-1; D not certain. Trimming left V 0 bases short and J 2 bases short, with 5 bases between. The CDR3 loop spans 13 amino acids. Germline CDR1 reads SGHRS; CDR2 reads YFSETQ. The CDR3 nucleotides read TGCGCCAGCAGCTTGGAAGGAAACACTGAAGCTTTCTTT. Protein product: CASSLEGNTEAFF.

This clonotype showed up just a few times. The chain combines TRBV7-8 with TRBJ1-2; D might be TRBD1 (5 bases). V was shortened by 1 base and J by 4 bases, with 13 bases between the two germline ends. CDR1 and CDR2 from the germline V gene are SGHVS and FQNEAQ. There are 15 residues in the CDR3. The CDR3 is CASSLGGRAVYGYTF. As DNA, the CDR3 is TGTGCCAGCAGCTTAGGCGGCAGGGCGGTCTATGGCTACACCTTC.

V is TRBV4-3 and J is TRBJ2-2; D is possibly TRBD1 or TRBD2 (5 bases each). Germline CDR1 and CDR2: LGHNA and YSLEER. The CDR3 is 14 residues long. With 1 base removed from V and 7 bases from J, the gap between germline ends came to 10 bases. The DNA for the CDR3 is TGCGCCAGCAGCCAAGGTCGGGACGACGGGGAGCTGTTTTTT. Amino acid sequence: CASSQGRDDGELFF.

This clonotype was observed a handful of times. The chain recombines TRBV29-1 with TRBJ2-3; 13 bases are shared with TRBD2. The CDR3 has 15 residues. Trimming at V came to 3 bases and at J to 4 bases, leaving 4 bases not matched to a gene. From germline, CDR1 is SQVTM and CDR2 ANQGSEA. The CDR3 bases are TGCAGCGTTGAGGGGACTAGCGGGGTAGCAGATACGCAGTATTTT. This encodes CSVEGTSGVADTQYF.

Worth noting for this clonotype: With a much larger clone just one base away, this may be a read error. This chain uses TRBV20-1 with TRBJ1-1; D is undetermined. Germline V gene lookup returns CDR1 DFQATT and CDR2 SNEGSKA (reference sequence). This CDR3 is built from 13 residues. V gave up 6 bases and J gave up 3 bases, with 14 bases separating them. The CDR3 DNA follows: TGCAGTGCACCGATAGGGAGAGACACTGAAGCTTTCTTT. Translated: CSAPIGRDTEAFF.

This clonotype has more than one count but fewer than ten. The chain joins TRBV28 to TRBJ2-7; TRBD1 or TRBD2 may be the D gene (6 bases each). CDR1 is MDHEN and CDR2 is SYDVKM in the germline V gene. The CDR3 consists of 12 residues. CDR3 coding DNA: TGTGCAGGGGGGACCTCCTCCTACGAGCAGTACTTC. Its translation: CAGGTSSYEQYF.

This clonotype was counted only a few times. V gene TRBV29-1 combines with J gene TRBJ2-7; D may be TRBD1 (5 bases). Trimming cost V 2 bases and J 7 bases, with 9 bases left between them. The CDR3 is made up of 11 amino acids. Looked up from germline, CDR1 is SQVTM and CDR2 is ANQGSEA. The CDR3 region is CSVEIAGEQYF. CDR3 DNA sequence: TGCAGCGTTGAAATAGCAGGGGAGCAGTACTTC.

The chain uses TRBV11-2 and TRBJ1-2; a weak D match, TRBD1 (6 bases). The CDR3 is 19 residues long. The germline CDR1 and CDR2 sequences are SGHAT and FQNNGV. Trimming took 4 bases from V and 4 from J, leaving 28 bases between them. The CDR3 DNA reads as TGTGCCAGCAGCTCATCCGGGGGCCTGTGGCGAGCGCCTTTCTATGGCTACACCTTC. This translates into CASSSSGGLWRAPFYGYTF.

This clonotype was seen more than once but under ten times. This chain links TRBV2 with TRBJ2-2, with 8 bases identical to TRBD1. The trim removed 4 bases at V and 4 bases at J, leaving 5 bases unmatched. Germline assignment: CDR1 SNHLY and CDR2 FYNNEI. The CDR3 spans 15 residues. CDR3 nucleotide sequence: TGTGCCAGCAGTGGAGGCAGGGGGCGCACCGGGGAGCTGTTTTTT. This codes for CASSGGRGRTGELFF.

V and J are TRBV6-2 or TRBV6-3 and TRBJ2-7, with 15 bases aligning to TRBD2. Germline CDR1 MNHEY, CDR2 SVGEGT. V lost 5 bases and J lost 3; bases outside the gene matches: 5. CDR3 length equals 16 residues. The CDR3 coding sequence is TGTGCCAGCAGTGCCGGGACTAGCGGGGGGCACTACGAGCAGTACTTC. Translating it yields CASSAGTSGGHYEQYF.

This clonotype came up many times. This chain connects TRBV7-2 to TRBJ2-7; D is undetermined. The V and J ends lost 5 bases and 5 bases respectively, with 10 bases between them. CDR1 and CDR2 from the germline V gene are SGHTA and FQGNSA. The CDR3 length is 12 residues. In nucleotides, the CDR3 is TGTGCCAGCAGCCCTTATCCCCACGAGCAGTACTTC. Its translation: CASSPYPHEQYF. Full variable domain (missing parts from reference TRBV7-2 and TRBJ2-7): GAGVSQSPSNKVTEKGKDVELRCDPISGHTALYWYRQSLGQGLEFLIYFQGNSAPDKSGLPSDRFSAERTGGSVSTLTIQRTQQEDSAVYLCASSPYPHEQYFGPGTRLTVT.

Turning to this clonotype: This may arise from a read error, as a much more abundant clone is one base away. The chain links TRBV19 to TRBJ1-1; D is undetermined. Germline V gene data show CDR1 as LNHDA and CDR2 as SQIVND (reference sequence). This CDR3 spans 14 amino acids. The CDR3 region is CASSSLGPNTETFF. Here the CDR3 DNA reads TGTGCCAGTAGTAGCCTCGGTCCGAACACTGAAACTTTCTTT.

This clonotype was observed a single time. The genes are TRBV29-1 and TRBJ2-7; D is perhaps TRBD1 (6 bases). Between the trimmed V and J ends, which lost 5 bases and 8 bases, there was a span of 19 bases. The CDR3 has 13 residues. CDR1 and CDR2 (germline): SQVTM, ANQGSEA. The CDR3 loop is CSVSGTTAEKQYF. CDR3 DNA: TGCAGCGTTTCCGGGACAACTGCGGAAAAGCAGTACTTC.

There are a few counts of this clonotype. This chain joins TRBV3-1 and TRBJ1-2; D is undetermined. The CDR3 is 11 amino acids. The V end was cut by 0 bases, the J end by 14 bases, with 10 bases between. CDR1 is LGHDT, CDR2 YNNKEL, per germline (reference sequence). For the CDR3, the DNA is TGTGCCAGCAGCCAAGATGTCGGCAGGACCTTC. Encoded protein: CASSQDVGRTF.

This sequence joins TRBV19 and TRBJ2-1; D is unresolved. V shed 3 bases and J shed 2 bases, with 11 bases lying between them. CDR1 and CDR2 (germline): LNHDA, SQIVND (reference sequence). CDR3 length equals 15 residues. The CDR3: CASSIRAQAYNEQFF. The CDR3 DNA is TGTGCCAGTAGTATTAGAGCGCAAGCCTACAATGAGCAGTTCTTC.

V is TRBV27 and J is TRBJ1-5; D ambiguous. Germline loops: CDR1 MNHEY, CDR2 SMNVEV (reference sequence). The CDR3 is 13 residues long. V lost 0 bases to trimming and J lost 5 bases, with 5 bases between them. CDR3 amino acids: CASSLSADQPQHF. Written as DNA, the CDR3 is TGTGCCAGCAGTTTATCGGCGGATCAGCCCCAGCATTTT.

The V and J genes are TRBV5-1 and TRBJ2-7; possible D gene TRBD1, 5 bases. Germline V CDR1 and CDR2: SGHRS, YFSETQ. V was cut by 3 bases and J by 0 bases, with 10 bases left in between. There are 14 residues in the CDR3. The CDR3 DNA is TGCGCCAGCAGCTCAGGGAATCCCTCCTACGAGCAGTACTTC. As protein: CASSSGNPSYEQYF.

This clonotype was observed at least ten times. V usage is TRBV6-5 and J usage is TRBJ1-6, with D maybe TRBD1 (6 bases). Per germline, CDR1 MNHEY and CDR2 SVGAGI. With 8 bases removed from V and 10 bases from J, the gap between germline ends came to 12 bases. This CDR3 contains 12 residues. CDR3: CASEGDGSPLHF. Written as DNA, the CDR3 is TGTGCCAGCGAGGGGGATGGATCACCCCTCCACTTT.

V gene TRBV7-8 combines with J gene TRBJ1-3, with D maybe TRBD1 (5 bases). V lost 2 bases, J lost 4 bases, and 12 bases lay in between. The CDR3 runs to 15 residues. The V gene's germline CDR1 is SGHVS and CDR2 FQNEAQ. The CDR3 coding sequence is TGTGCCAGCAGCTTAAGCGGGTACAGGGGAAACACCATATATTTT. Protein: CASSLSGYRGNTIYF.

This clonotype was found many times. V is TRBV7-9 and J is TRBJ1-1; D unclear. The V gene lost 4 bases and the J gene lost 6 bases, with 6 bases spanning the gap. The CDR3 is made up of 11 amino acids. Germline CDR1 SEHNR, CDR2 FQNEAQ (reference sequence). The CDR3 protein is CASSSPAEAFF. The CDR3 coding sequence is TGTGCCAGCAGCTCCCCGGCTGAAGCTTTCTTT.

This clonotype came up many times. The chain links TRBV12-3 or TRBV12-4 to TRBJ1-1; D may be TRBD1 (6 bases). The CDR3 totals 13 residues. Between the trimmed V and J ends, which lost 2 bases and 5 bases, there was a span of 9 bases. CDR3 amino acids: CASSLRGETEAFF. The CDR3 nucleotides read TGTGCCAGCAGTTTAAGGGGGGAAACTGAAGCTTTCTTT.

This clonotype was counted ten times or more. The chain links TRBV10-3 to TRBJ2-1, with no clear D. Trimming cost V 2 bases and J 10 bases, with 12 bases left between them. The germline CDR1 and CDR2 sequences are ENHRY and SYGVKD. The CDR3 runs to 13 residues. The CDR3 protein is CAISETSPGEQFF. The CDR3 bases are TGTGCCATCAGTGAGACTTCGCCCGGGGAGCAGTTCTTC.